One T cell receptor (beta chain) is described in this entry. A few counts support this clonotype. The target of this receptor is not known. The sample holds no much larger clone one base away, and base qualities are not on file. This specimen comes from a study of patients and donors after allogeneic stem cell transplantation (dated by TCRdb to 2020 to 2022). Library preparation used RT-PCR. Sequencer: NextSeq 550. TCRdb handled the public reads itself, with Q25 trimming in fastp and clone calling in MiXCR, and kept productive beta chains. Each CDR3 protein appears once, grouped with its most common genes and DNA. For this sample there are about 90,000 distinct CDR3 sequences; under 50% appear just once. Clones ranked in the top ten supply 50% to 75% of the sample. From the germline V gene, CDR1 is SGHVS and CDR2 is FQNEAQ. The CDR3, from cysteine to phenylalanine, totals 16 residues. The retained sequence is limited to the CDR3, 48 bases, with the frame set at the first base. Trimming removed 3 bases from V and 4 bases from J, leaving 18 bases between the germline ends.

The TCR was taken from a human donor who was either an allogeneic HSCT recipient or a stem cell or donor lymphocyte infusion donor (not recorded which). It is not recorded whose cells these are; they may come from a transplant donor. The V and J segments used are TRBV7-8 and TRBJ1-2; TRBD1 is possibly the D segment (5 matching bases). Material: blood, either unsorted or a sorted T cell fraction (not recorded which). CDR3 reads: CASSLLGVGVLYGYTF. The bases read TGTGCCAGCAGCTTGCTAGGTGTGGGGGTGCTCTATGGCTACACCTTC.